Listed below are T cell receptor beta chains from one sample, sequenced in a study of blood T cells in healthy people across ages. MiXCR was run by TCRdb on the 5' RACE reads, yielding one entry per CDR3 protein. The sample includes around 1,100,000 distinct CDR3 sequences, around two fifths seen only once; the top ten take roughly 14%. Material for sequencing was blood. The receptors were gathered from a man aged 18 to 30 in good health. The CDR3 runs from the conserved cysteine through the conserved F or W. A D gene is named only where the DNA matches it firmly. Expanded clones get a size class; other rows say once, few or many, or leave the size out.

TRBJ2-3,.,TRBV5-1,TRBD1,TGCGCCAGCAGCCTAGACAGGGCGAACACAGATACGCAGTATTTT,CASSLDRANTDTQYF
TRBJ2-7,.,TRBV2,TRBD2,TGTGCCAGCAGCGTAGCTGGGACTAGCGGGGTCTACGAGCAGTACTTC,CASSVAGTSGVYEQYF
TRBJ1-4,few,TRBV5-1,.,TGCGCCAGCAGCCAAAAGGGACAAACGACTACTGAAAAACTGTTTTTT,CASSQKGQTTTEKLFF
TRBJ1-5,few,TRBV27,.,TGTGCCAGCAGTTTATTCCCACGGACTAATCAGCCCCAGCATTTT,CASSLFPRTNQPQHF
TRBJ1-6,few,TRBV6-5,.,TGTGCCAGCAGTTACGAGAGGCTCAGTTCACCCCTCCACTTT,CASSYERLSSPLHF
TRBJ2-2,.,TRBV6-2/TRBV6-3,.,TGTGCCAGCAGTCGCGGACACTACACCGGGGAGCTGTTTTTT,CASSRGHYTGELFF
TRBJ2-4,.,TRBV28,.,TGTGCCAGCAACCGGGTGGGCAGTGGGCCTTCAAACATTCAGTACTTC,CASNRVGSGPSNIQYF
TRBJ2-7,.,TRBV9,TRBD1,TGTGCCAGCAGCTCGAGGGGGGACAGGGGTAACTACGAGCAGTACTTC,CASSSRGDRGNYEQYF
TRBJ2-3,.,TRBV20-1,TRBD2,TGCAGTGCTAAACGGGCCGGGCTAGCGGGGTTGTATACGCAGTATTTT,CSAKRAGLAGLYTQYF
TRBJ2-1,.,TRBV6-6,.,TGTGCCAGCAGTTACAGGGGGGCAGGCTCCTACAATGAGCAGTTCTTC,CASSYRGAGSYNEQFF
TRBJ2-7,.,TRBV6-2/TRBV6-3,TRBD2,TGTGCCAGCAGTTACTCGTCTAGCGGGGGGGATTACAATGAGCAGTACTTC,CASSYSSSGGDYNEQYF
TRBJ2-1,.,TRBV28,TRBD1,TGTGCCAGCAGTAAATCGACAGGGTTCTACAATGAGCAGTTCTTC,CASSKSTGFYNEQFF
TRBJ2-5,few,TRBV6-5,TRBD1,TGTGCCAGCAGGCCCCTCGGGACAGAGCGGGAGACCCAGTACTTC,CASRPLGTERETQYF
TRBJ1-5,.,TRBV20-1,.,TGCAGTGCTAGAGATGCGGGAGAACAGGGAGTTAATCAGCCCCAGCATTTT,CSARDAGEQGVNQPQHF
TRBJ2-1,.,TRBV11-1,.,TGTGCCGGCAGCTCGAGAGGGAATGAGCAGTTCTTC,CAGSSRGNEQFF
TRBJ2-7,.,TRBV6-2/TRBV6-3,.,TGTGCCAGCAGTTACTCGATGCATCGGGGTTTGGTCTCCTACGAGCAGTACTTC,CASSYSMHRGLVSYEQYF
TRBJ2-2,.,TRBV20-1,.,TGCAGTGCTAGTTTGGTGGGGGGGCCGAACACCGGGGAGCTGTTTTTT,CSASLVGGPNTGELFF
TRBJ2-1,few,TRBV6-2/TRBV6-3,TRBD2,TGTGCCAGCAGTGACCTAGCGGGGGAATCCTACAATGAGCAGTTCTTC,CASSDLAGESYNEQFF
TRBJ1-5,.,TRBV18,.,TGTGCCAGCTCACCAGAATCGGGACACCTCAATCAGCCCCAGCATTTT,CASSPESGHLNQPQHF
TRBJ2-3,few,TRBV20-1,TRBD2,TGCAGTGCTAGAGGCCCTAGCGGGGTCACGGATACGCAGTATTTT,CSARGPSGVTDTQYF
TRBJ1-3,.,TRBV7-9,TRBD1,TGTGCCAGCAGCAAAGGACAGGGGGAGTCTTCTGGAAACACCATATATTTT,CASSKGQGESSGNTIYF
TRBJ2-1,.,TRBV6-6,.,TGTGCCAGCAGCGTACAGGGTTTCAATGAGCAGTTCTTC,CASSVQGFNEQFF
TRBJ2-5,.,TRBV12-3/TRBV12-4,.,TGTGCCAGCAAAACGGGATCCTACAATGAGCAGTACTTC,CASKTGSYNEQYF
TRBJ2-3,many,TRBV7-9,.,TGTGCCAGCAGCCCAGGGGGGATTACAGATACGCAGTATTTT,CASSPGGITDTQYF
TRBJ1-2,.,TRBV7-2,.,TGTGCCAGCAGCTTAGAAGGAGACAGATCCTATGGCTACACCTTC,CASSLEGDRSYGYTF
TRBJ2-2,.,TRBV3-1,.,TGTGCCAGCAGCCAAGATTACCCTACCGGGGAGCTGTTTTTT,CASSQDYPTGELFF
TRBJ2-3,.,TRBV6-6,.,TGTGCCAGCAATACAGGGTTGCCAGATACGCAGTATTTT,CASNTGLPDTQYF
TRBJ2-7,.,TRBV7-2,.,TGTGCCAGCAGCCAAGGGGTCCTCTTTTACGAGCAGTACTTC,CASSQGVLFYEQYF
TRBJ2-3,few,TRBV27,TRBD2,TGTGCCAGCAGTCCCCGGGGGGTTCGAGATACGCAGTATTTT,CASSPRGVRDTQYF
TRBJ2-7,few,TRBV20-1,.,TGCAGTGCTAGAGATCAGGGGACCGACGGGTACGAGCAGTACTTC,CSARDQGTDGYEQYF
TRBJ2-7,.,TRBV5-1,TRBD1,TGCGCCAGCAAAAGGGACAGGCGATTCTACGAGCAGTACTTC,CASKRDRRFYEQYF
TRBJ2-1,.,TRBV5-1,.,TGCGCCAGCAGCTTCCGGAACTCCTACAATGAGCAGTTCTTC,CASSFRNSYNEQFF
TRBJ1-1,.,TRBV20-1,.,TGCAGTGCTAGCCAAGCCCGGGCTGAAGCTTTCTTT,CSASQARAEAFF
TRBJ1-4,.,TRBV5-1,.,TGCGCCAGCAGCTTGGGCCCCGCAGGGTTCAATGAAAAACTGTTTTTT,CASSLGPAGFNEKLFF
TRBJ2-1,.,TRBV29-1,TRBD1,TGCAGCGTTGGGACAGGCATCTACAATGAGCAGTTCTTC,CSVGTGIYNEQFF
TRBJ1-3,.,TRBV20-1,.,TGCAGTGCTAGACTTAACAGGACTCCGCTAGGCGGAAACACCATATATTTT,CSARLNRTPLGGNTIYF